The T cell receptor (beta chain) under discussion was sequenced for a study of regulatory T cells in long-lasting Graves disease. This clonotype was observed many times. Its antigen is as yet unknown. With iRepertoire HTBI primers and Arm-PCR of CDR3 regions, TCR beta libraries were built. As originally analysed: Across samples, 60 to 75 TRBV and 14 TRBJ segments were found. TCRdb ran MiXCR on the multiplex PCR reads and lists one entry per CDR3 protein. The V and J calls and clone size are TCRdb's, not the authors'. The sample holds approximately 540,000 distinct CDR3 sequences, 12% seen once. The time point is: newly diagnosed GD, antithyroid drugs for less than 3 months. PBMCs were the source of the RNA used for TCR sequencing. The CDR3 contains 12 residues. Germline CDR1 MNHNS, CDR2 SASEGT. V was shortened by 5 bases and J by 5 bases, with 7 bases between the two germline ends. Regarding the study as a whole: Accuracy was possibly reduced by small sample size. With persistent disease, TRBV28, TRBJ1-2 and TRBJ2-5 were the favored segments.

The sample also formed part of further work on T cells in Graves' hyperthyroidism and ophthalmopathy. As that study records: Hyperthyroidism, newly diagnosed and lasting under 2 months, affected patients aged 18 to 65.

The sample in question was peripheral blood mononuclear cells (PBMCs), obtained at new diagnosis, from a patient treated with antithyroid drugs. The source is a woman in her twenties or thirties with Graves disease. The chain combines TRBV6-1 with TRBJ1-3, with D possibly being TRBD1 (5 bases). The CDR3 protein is CASSPGRNTIYF. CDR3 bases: TGTGCCAGCAGTCCAGGGCGAAACACCATATATTTT.